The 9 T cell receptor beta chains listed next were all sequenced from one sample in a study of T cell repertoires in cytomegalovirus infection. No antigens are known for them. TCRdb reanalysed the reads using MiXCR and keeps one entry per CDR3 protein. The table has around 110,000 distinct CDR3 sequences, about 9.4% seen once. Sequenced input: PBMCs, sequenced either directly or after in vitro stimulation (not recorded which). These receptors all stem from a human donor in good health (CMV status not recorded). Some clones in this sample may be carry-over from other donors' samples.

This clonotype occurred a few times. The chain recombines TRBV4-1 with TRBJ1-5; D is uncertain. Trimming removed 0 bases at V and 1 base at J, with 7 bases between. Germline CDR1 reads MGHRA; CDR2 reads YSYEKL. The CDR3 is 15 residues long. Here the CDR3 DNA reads TGCGCCAGCAGCCAAGACCGGGAGAGCAATCAGCCCCAGCATTTT. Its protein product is CASSQDRESNQPQHF.

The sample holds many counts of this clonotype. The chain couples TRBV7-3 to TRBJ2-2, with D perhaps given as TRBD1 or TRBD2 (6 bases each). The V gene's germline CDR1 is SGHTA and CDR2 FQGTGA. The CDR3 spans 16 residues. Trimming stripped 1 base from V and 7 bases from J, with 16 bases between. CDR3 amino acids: CASSLSSGGSGGELFF. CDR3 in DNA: TGTGCCAGCAGCTTAAGTTCCGGGGGCAGCGGCGGGGAGCTGTTTTTT.

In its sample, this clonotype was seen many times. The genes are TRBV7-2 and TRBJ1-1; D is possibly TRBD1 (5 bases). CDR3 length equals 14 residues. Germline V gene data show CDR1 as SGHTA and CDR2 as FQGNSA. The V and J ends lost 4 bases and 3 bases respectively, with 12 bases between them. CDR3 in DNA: TGTGCCAGCAGCTCTCAGGGAAGAGACACTGAAGCTTTCTTT. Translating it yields CASSSQGRDTEAFF.

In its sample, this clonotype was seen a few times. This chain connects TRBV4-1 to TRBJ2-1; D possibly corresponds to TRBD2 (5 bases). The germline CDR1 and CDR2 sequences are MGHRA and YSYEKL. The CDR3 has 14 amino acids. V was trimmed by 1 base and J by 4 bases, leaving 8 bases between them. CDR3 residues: CASSQGTGYNEQFF. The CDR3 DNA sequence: TGCGCCAGCAGCCAAGGGACTGGATACAATGAGCAGTTCTTC.

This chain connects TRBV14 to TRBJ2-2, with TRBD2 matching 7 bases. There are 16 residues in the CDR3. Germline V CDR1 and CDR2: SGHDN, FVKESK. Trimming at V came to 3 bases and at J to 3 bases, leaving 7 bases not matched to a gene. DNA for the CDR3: TGTGCCAGCAGCCAGATCGCTCTAGCGGACACCGGGGAGCTGTTTTTT. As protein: CASSQIALADTGELFF.

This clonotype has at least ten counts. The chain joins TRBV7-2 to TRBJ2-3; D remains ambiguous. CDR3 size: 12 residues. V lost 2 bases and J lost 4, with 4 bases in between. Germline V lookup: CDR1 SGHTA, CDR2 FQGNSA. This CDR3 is CASSLYSDTQYF. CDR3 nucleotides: TGTGCCAGCAGCTTATATTCAGATACGCAGTATTTT.

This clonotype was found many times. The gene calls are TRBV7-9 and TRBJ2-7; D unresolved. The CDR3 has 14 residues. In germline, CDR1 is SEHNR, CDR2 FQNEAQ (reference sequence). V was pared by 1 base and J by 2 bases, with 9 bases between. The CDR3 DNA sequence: TGTGCCAGCAGCTTAGGTAGTGATCCCTACGAGCAGTACTTC. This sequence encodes CASSLGSDPYEQYF.

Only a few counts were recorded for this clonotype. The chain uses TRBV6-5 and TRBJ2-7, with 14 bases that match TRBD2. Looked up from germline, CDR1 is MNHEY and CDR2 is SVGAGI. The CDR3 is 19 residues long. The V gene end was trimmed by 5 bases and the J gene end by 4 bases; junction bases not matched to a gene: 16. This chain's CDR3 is CASSSRRSGTSGSTYEQYF. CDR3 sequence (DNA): TGTGCCAGCAGTAGCCGGCGATCCGGGACTAGCGGGAGCACTTACGAGCAGTACTTC.

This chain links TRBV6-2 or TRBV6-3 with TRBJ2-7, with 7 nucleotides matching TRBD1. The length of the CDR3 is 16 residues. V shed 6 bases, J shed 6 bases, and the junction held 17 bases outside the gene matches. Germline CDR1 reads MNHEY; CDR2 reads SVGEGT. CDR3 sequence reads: CASSPAPTGNYREQYF. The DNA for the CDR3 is TGTGCCAGCAGCCCAGCGCCGACAGGGAATTATCGCGAGCAGTACTTC.